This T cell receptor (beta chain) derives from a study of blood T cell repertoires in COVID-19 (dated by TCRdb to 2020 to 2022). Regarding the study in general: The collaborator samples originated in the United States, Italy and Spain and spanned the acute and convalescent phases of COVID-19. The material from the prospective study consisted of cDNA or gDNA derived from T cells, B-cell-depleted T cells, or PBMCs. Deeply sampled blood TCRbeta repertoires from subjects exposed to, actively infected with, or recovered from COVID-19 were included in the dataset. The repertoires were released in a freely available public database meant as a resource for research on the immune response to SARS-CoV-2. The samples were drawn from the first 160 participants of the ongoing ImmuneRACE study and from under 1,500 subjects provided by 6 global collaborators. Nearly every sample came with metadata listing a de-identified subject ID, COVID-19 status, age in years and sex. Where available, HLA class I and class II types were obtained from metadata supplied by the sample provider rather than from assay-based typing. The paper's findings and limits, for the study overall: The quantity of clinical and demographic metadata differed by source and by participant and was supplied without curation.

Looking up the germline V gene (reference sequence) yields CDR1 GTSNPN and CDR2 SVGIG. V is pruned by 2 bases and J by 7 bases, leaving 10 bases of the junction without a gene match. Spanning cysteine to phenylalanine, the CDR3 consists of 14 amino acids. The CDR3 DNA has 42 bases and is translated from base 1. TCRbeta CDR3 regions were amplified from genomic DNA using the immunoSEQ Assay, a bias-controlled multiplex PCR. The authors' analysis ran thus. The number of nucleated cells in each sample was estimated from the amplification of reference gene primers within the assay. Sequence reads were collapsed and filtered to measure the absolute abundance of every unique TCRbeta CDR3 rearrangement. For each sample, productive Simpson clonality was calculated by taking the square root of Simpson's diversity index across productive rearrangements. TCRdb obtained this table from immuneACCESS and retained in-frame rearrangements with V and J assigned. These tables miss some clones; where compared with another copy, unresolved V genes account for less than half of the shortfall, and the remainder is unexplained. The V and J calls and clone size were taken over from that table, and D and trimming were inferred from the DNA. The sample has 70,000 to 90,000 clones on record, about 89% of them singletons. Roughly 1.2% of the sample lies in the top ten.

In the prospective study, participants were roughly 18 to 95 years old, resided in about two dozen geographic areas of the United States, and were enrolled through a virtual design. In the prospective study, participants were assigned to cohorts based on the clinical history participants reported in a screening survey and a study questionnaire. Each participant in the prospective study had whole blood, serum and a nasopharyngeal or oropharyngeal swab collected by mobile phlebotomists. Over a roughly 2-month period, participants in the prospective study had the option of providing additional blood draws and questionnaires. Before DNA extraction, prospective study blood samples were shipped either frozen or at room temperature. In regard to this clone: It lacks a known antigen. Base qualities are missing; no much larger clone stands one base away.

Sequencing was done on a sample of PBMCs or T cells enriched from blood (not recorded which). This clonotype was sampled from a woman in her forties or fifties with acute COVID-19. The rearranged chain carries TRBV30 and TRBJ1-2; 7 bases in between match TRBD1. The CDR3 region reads CAWSQKQGIGGYTF. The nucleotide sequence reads TGTGCCTGGAGTCAAAAACAGGGGATCGGTGGCTACACCTTC.